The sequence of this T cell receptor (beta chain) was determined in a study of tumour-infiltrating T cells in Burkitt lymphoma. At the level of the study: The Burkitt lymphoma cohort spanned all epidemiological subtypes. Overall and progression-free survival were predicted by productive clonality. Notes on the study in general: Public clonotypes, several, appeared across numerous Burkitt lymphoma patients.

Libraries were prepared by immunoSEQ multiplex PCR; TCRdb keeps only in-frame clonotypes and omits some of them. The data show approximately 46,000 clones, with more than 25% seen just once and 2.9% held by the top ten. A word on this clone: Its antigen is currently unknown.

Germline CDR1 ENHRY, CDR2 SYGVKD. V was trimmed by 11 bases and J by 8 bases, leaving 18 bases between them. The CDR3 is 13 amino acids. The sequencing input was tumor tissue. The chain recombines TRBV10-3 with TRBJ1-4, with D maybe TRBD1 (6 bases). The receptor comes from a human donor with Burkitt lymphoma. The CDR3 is CAPPGTPKEKLFF. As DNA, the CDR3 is TGTGCCCCCCCCGGGACACCCAAGGAAAAACTGTTTTTT.